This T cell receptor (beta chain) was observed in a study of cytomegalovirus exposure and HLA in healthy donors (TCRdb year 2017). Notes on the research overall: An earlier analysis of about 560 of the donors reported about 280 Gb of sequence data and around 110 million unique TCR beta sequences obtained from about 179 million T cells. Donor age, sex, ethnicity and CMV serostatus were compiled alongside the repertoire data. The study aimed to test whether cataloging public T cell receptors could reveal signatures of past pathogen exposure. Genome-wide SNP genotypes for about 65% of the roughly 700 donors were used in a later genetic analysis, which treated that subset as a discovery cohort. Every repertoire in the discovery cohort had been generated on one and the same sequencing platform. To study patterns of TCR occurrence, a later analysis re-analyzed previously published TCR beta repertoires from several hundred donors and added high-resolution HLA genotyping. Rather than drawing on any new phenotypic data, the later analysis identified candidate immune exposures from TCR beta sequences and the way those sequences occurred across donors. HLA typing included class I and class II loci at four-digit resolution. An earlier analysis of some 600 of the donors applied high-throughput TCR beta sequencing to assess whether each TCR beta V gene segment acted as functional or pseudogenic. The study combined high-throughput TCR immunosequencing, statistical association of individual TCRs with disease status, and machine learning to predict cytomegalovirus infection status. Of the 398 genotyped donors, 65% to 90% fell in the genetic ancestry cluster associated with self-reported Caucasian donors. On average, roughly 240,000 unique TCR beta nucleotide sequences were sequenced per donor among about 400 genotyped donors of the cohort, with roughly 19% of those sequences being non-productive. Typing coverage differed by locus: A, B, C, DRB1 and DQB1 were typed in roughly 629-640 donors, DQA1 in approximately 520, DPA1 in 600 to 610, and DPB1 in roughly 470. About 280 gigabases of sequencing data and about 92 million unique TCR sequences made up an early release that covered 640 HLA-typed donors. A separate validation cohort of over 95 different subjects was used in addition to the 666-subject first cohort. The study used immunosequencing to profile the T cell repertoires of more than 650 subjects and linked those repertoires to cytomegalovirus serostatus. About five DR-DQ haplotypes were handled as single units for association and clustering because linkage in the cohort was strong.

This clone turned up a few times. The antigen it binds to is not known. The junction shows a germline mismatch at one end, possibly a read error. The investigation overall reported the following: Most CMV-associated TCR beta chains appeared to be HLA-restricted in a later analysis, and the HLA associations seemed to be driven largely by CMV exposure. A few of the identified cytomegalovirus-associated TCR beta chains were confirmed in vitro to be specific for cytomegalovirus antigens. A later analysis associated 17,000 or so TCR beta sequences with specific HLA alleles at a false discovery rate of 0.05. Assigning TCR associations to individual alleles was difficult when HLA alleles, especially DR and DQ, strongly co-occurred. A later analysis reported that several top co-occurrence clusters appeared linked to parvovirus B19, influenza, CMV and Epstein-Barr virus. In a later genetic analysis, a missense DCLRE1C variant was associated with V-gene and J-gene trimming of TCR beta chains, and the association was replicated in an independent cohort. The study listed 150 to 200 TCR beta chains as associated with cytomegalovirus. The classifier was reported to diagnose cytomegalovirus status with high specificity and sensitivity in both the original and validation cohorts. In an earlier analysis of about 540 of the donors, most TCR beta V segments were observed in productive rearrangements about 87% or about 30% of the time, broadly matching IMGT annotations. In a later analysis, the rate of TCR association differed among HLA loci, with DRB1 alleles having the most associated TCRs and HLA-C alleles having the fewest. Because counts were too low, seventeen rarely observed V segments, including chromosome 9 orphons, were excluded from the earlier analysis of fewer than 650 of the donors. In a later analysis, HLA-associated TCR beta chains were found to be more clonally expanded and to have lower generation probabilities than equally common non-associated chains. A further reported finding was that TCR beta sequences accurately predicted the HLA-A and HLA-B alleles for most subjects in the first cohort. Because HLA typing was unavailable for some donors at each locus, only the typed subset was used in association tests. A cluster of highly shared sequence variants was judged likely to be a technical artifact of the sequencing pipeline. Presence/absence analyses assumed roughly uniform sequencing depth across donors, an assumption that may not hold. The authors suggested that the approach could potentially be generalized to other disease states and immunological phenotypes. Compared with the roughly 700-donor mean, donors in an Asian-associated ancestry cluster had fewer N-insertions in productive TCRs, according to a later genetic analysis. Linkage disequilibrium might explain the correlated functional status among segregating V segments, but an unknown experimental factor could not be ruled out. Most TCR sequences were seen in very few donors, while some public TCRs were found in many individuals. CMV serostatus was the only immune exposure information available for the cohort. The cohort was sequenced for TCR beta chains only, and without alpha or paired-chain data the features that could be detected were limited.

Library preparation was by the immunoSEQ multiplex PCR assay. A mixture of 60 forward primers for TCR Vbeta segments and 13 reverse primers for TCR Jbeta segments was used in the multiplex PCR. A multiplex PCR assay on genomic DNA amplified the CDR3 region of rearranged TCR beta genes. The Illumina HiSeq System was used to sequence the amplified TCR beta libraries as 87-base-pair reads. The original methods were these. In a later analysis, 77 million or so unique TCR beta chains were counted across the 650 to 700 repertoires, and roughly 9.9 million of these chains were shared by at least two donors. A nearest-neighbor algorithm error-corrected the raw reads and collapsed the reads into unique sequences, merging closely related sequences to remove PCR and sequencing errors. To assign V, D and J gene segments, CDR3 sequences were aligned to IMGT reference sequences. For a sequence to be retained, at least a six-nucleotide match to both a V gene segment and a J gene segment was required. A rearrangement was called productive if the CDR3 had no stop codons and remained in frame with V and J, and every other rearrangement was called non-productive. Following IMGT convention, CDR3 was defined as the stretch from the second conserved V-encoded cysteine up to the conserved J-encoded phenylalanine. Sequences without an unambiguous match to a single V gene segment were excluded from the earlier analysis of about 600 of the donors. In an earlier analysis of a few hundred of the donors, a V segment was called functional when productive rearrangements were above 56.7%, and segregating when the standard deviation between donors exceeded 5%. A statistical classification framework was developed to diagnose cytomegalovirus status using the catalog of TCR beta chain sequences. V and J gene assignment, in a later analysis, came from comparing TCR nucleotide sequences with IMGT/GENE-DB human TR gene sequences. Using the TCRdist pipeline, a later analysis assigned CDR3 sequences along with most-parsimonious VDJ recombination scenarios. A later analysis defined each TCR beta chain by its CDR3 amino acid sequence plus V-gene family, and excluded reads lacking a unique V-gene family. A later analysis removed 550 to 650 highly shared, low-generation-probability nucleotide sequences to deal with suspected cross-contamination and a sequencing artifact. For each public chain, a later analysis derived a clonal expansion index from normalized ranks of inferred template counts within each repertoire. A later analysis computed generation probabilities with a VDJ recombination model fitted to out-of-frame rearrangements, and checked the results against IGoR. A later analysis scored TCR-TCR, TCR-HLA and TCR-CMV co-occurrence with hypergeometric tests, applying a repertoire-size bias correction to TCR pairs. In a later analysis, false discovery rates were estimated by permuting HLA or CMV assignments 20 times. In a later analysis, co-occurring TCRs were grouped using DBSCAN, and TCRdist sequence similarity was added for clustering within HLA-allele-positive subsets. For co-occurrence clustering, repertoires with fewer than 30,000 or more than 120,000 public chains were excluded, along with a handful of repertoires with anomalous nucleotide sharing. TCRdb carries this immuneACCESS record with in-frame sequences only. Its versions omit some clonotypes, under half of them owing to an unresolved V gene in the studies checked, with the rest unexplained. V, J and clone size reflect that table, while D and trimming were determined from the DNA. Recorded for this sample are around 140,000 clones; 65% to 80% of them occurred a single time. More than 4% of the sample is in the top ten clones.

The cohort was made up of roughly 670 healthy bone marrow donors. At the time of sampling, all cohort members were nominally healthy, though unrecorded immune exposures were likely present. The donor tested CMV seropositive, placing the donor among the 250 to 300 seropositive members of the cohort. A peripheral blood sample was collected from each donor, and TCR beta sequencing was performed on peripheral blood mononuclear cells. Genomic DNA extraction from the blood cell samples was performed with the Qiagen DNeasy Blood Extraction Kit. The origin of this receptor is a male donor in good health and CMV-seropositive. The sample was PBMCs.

The sequence in DNA is TGTGCCAGCAGCGTTAAACCGGGACAGGGTCGACCTGGGGCCAACGGCCTGACTTTC. The translation is CASSVKPGQGRPGANGLTF. The chain uses TRBV9 and TRBJ2-6; 9 bases in between match TRBD1. Inclusive of the bounding cysteine and phenylalanine, the CDR3 is 19 residues long. Only the CDR3 DNA stays, 57 bases, in frame from base 1. For CDR1 and CDR2, the germline V gene lists SGDLS and YYNGEE.